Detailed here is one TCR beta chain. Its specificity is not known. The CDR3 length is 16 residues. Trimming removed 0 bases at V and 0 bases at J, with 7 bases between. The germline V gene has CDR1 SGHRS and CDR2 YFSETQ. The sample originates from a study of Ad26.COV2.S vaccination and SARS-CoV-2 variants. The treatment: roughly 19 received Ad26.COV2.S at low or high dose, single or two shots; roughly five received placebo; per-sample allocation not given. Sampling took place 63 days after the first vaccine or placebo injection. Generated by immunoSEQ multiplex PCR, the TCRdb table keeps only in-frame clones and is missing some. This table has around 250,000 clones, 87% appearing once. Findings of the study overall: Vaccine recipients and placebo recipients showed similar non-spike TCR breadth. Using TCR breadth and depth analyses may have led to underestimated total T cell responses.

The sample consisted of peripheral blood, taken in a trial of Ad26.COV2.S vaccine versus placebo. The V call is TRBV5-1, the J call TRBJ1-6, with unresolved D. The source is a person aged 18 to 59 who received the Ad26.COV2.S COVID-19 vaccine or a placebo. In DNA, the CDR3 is TGCGCCAGCAGCTTGGCCTCGAGCTCCTATAATTCACCCCTCCACTTT. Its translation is CASSLASSSYNSPLHF.